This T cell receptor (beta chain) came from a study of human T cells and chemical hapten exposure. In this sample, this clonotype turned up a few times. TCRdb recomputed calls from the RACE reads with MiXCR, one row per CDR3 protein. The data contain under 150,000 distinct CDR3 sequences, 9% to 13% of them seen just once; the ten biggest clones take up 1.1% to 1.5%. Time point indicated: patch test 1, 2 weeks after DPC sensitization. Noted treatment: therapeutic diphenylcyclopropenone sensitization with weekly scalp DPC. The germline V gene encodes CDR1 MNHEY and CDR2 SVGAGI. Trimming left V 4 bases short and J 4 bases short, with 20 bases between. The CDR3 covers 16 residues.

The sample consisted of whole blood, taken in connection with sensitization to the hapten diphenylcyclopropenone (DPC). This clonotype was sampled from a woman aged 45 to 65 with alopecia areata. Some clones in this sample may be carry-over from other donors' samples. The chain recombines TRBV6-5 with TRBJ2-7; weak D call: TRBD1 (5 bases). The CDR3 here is CASSSLPLTDKYEQYF. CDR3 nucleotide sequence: TGTGCCAGCAGTTCCCTACCCCTTACGGACAAGTACGAGCAGTACTTC.